This paragraph covers one T cell receptor beta chain sequence. The V and J ends lost 3 bases and 5 bases respectively, with 17 bases between them. The CDR3 contains 16 residues. Per the germline V gene, CDR1 is MGHRA and CDR2 is YSYEKL. The repertoire was sequenced with immunoSEQ multiplex PCR; TCRdb's copy has only in-frame clones and lacks some. Altogether hundreds of thousands of clones are present, around 89% being singletons, with the ten largest covering around 4.5%. The record originates from a study of blood T cell repertoires in COVID-19. J is TRBJ2-1 and V is TRBV4-1; tentative D call: TRBD2 (5 bases). The clonotype comes from a woman aged 25 to 39 with acute or convalescent COVID-19. The sequencing input was peripheral blood. CDR3 nucleotides: TGCGCCAGCAGCCATGTCGCACGGGAAAGCAACAATGAGCAGTTCTTC. This encodes CASSHVARESNNEQFF.